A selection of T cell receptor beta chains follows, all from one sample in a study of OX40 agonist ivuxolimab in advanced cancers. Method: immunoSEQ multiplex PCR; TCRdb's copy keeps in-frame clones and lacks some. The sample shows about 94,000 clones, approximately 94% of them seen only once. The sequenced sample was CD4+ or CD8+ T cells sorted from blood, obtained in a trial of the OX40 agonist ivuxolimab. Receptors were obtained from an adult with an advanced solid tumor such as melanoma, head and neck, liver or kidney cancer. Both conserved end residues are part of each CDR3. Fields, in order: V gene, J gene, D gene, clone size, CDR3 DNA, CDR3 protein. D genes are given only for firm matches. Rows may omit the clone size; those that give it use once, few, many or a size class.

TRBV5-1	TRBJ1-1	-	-	TGCGCCAGCAGCAAGGGTAAGAACACTGAAGCTTTCTTT	CASSKGKNTEAFF
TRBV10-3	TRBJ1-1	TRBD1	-	TGTGCCATCACTACCGACAGGGCGAACACTGAAGCTTTCTTT	CAITTDRANTEAFF
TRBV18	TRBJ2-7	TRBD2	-	TGTGCCAGCTCATTTGGACTAGCGGACTCCTACGAGCAGTACTTC	CASSFGLADSYEQYF
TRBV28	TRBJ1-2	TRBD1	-	TGTGCCAGCAGTGATTTTCCGGGACAGGAAGACTACACCTTC	CASSDFPGQEDYTF
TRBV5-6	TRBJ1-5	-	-	TGTGCCAGCAGCTTGAAGGGGCCAAATCAGCCCCAGCATTTT	CASSLKGPNQPQHF
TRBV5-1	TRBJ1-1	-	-	TGCGCCAGCAGCCGCACAACCCAGGGGAACACTGAAGCTTTCTTT	CASSRTTQGNTEAFF
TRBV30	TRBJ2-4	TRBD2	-	TGTGCCTGGAGTGTTAGTGGGAGGGCCAGTTGGAACATTCAGTACTTC	CAWSVSGRASWNIQYF
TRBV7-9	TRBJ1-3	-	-	TGTGCCAGCATCGGGATATCTGGAAACACCATATATTTT	CASIGISGNTIYF
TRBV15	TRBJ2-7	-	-	TGTGCCACCAGCAGATCAGGGGGGGACGAGCAGTACTTC	CATSRSGGDEQYF
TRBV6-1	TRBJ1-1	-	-	TGTGCCAGCAATCCGGGACCCCGCCTGAACACTGAAGCTTTCTTT	CASNPGPRLNTEAFF
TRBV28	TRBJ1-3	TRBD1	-	TGTGCCAGCACTCCGGACAGGGGGCGCGTAGGAAACACCATATATTTT	CASTPDRGRVGNTIYF
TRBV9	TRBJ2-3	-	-	TGTGCCAGCAGCGTAGTAGGCACAATCCACTCCACAGATACGCAGTATTTT	CASSVVGTIHSTDTQYF
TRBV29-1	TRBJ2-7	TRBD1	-	TGCAGCGCGATACCGGGACAGGGGGCCTACGAGCAGTACTTC	CSAIPGQGAYEQYF
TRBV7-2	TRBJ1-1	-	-	TGTGCCAGCAGCGCTCGCGGAGGGAACACTGAAGCTTTCTTT	CASSARGGNTEAFF
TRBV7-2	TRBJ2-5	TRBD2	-	TGTGCCAGCAGCCCGGGGCTAGCGGGAGCGGAGACCCAGTACTTC	CASSPGLAGAETQYF
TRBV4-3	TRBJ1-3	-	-	TGCGCCAGCAGCCAAGGGGTTTCCGGGAACTCTGGAAACACCATATATTTT	CASSQGVSGNSGNTIYF
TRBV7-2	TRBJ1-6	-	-	TGTGCCAGCAGCTTGACCGCCGGACAGCATAATTCACCCCTCCACTTT	CASSLTAGQHNSPLHF
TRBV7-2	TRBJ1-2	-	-	TGTGCCAGCAACCCCGACGGGCAGGGGGGCTACACCTTC	CASNPDGQGGYTF
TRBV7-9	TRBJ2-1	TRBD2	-	TGTGCCAGCAGCTTAGGAGGGCTAGCGGGAGCCTCCTACAATGAGCAGTTCTTC	CASSLGGLAGASYNEQFF
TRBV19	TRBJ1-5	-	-	TGTGCCAGTAGTCAAGCGGACACTCAGCCCCAGCATTTT	CASSQADTQPQHF
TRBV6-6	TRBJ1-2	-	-	TGTGCCAGCAGTTACTCGAACAGCTATGGCTACACCTTC	CASSYSNSYGYTF
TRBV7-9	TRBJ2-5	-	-	TGTGCCAGCAGCTTAGGGACTGAGGCAGGGACCCAGTACTTC	CASSLGTEAGTQYF
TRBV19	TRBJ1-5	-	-	TGTGCCAGTAGTATGGACACTCTGGTAGGTCCGCAGCATTTT	CASSMDTLVGPQHF
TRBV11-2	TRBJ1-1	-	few	TGTGCCAGCAGCGCGTGGGACGCTGAAGCTTTCTTT	CASSAWDAEAFF
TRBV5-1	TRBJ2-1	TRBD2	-	TGCGCCAGCAGCTTGGGTGGGACTAGCATAAACAATGAGCAGTTCTTC	CASSLGGTSINNEQFF
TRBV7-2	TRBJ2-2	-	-	TGTGCCAGCAGCCTGGGTAGGGGGGTTACCGGGGAGCTGTTTTTT	CASSLGRGVTGELFF
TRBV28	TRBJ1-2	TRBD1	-	TGTGCCAGCAGTTTAACGGCTCAGGGGGTCTATGGCTACACCTTC	CASSLTAQGVYGYTF
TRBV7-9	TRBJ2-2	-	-	TGTGCCAGCAGCTCCCATAGGACCGGGGAGCTGTTTTTT	CASSSHRTGELFF
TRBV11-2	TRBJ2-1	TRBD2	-	TGTGCCAGCAGCTTTGGCGGGGGGCTCCCTGGGGAGCAGTTCTTC	CASSFGGGLPGEQFF
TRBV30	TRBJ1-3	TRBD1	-	TGTGCCTGGAGTAGTTTGTGGACAGGGTTGATCTCTGGAAACACCATATATTTT	CAWSSLWTGLISGNTIYF
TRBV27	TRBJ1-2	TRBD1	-	TGTGCCAGCAGTTCCCTACAGGGGCGAGGGTTAGGCTACACCTTC	CASSSLQGRGLGYTF
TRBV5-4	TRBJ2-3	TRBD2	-	TGTGCCAGCAGCTTGCTGGCGGGAGAGGTAGATACGCAGTATTTT	CASSLLAGEVDTQYF
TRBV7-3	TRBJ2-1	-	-	TGTGCCAGCAGCTTAACGGGAATACTAGGAGAGGATGAGCAGTTCTTC	CASSLTGILGEDEQFF
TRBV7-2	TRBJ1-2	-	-	TGTGCCAGCAGCTTAGAGGCAATCGGTCACTATGGCTACACCTTC	CASSLEAIGHYGYTF
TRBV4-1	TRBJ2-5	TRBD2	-	TGCGCCAGCAGCCAGCGGGGGGGCCTGGAGACCCAGTACTTC	CASSQRGGLETQYF
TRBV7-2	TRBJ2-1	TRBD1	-	TGTGCCAGCAGCTTAGAACTCAGGGGGCGCGTATACAATGAGCAGTTCTTC	CASSLELRGRVYNEQFF
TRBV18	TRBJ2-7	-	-	TGTGCCACCGCTCCCCCGTCCAGGACTTACGAGCAGTACTTC	CATAPPSRTYEQYF
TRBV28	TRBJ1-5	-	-	TGTGCCAGCAGTACCCATGAGGGCGGTCAGCCCCAGCATTTT	CASSTHEGGQPQHF
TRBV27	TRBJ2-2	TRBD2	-	TGTGCCAGCAGTTTTCGTGCGGGAGGGCCTGGTAGCACCGGGGAGCTGTTTTTT	CASSFRAGGPGSTGELFF
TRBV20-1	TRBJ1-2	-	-	TGCAGTGCAGAGGGGGTGTGGGGCTACACCTTC	CSAEGVWGYTF
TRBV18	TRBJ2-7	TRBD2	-	TGTGCCAGCCATAGCGGGGGCACCTCCTACGAGCAGTACTTC	CASHSGGTSYEQYF